This T cell receptor beta chain was identified during a study of blood T cell repertoires in COVID-19. In the study's own analysis: Amplification of reference gene primers was used by the study to estimate nucleated cell counts. Assay used: immunoSEQ multiplex PCR; TCRdb lists only in-frame clones, some missing. From that table come the V and J calls and clone size; the DNA was used to work out D and trimming. Among approximately 400,000 clones listed, about nine tenths were seen once. V was trimmed by 4 bases and J by 1 base, leaving 9 bases between them. The CDR3 is 14 residues long. Per germline, CDR1 MRHNA and CDR2 SNTAGT.

The gene calls are TRBV6-4 and TRBJ2-3, with D unclear. The receptor comes from a woman between 45 and 60 years old with COVID-19, enrolled during active disease. Sequencing used peripheral blood. CDR3 amino acids: CASSVTSGTDTQYF. In DNA form, the CDR3 reads TGTGCCAGCAGTGTCACCAGCGGCACAGATACGCAGTATTTT.